Listed below are T cell receptor beta chains from one sample, sequenced in a study of identical twins. TCRdb re-called the 5' RACE reads through MiXCR, storing one row per CDR3 protein. The table lists approximately 500,000 distinct CDR3 sequences, around 24% of them singletons, with 2.9% in the top ten. Separately, the same data were catalogued under a study of T cells expressing NK-cell markers.

Sequencing used CD4+ T cells sorted from blood. The receptors shown here come from a woman aged 18-29 years in good health. Each CDR3 is given with its conserved first and last residue. The order of the fields is V gene, clone size, J gene, D gene, CDR3 DNA, CDR3 protein. A D gene is named only where the DNA matches it firmly. Some rows mark clone size as missing; the rest say once, few, many or name a class of expanded clone.

V: TRBV7-2; size: -; J: TRBJ2-1; D: -; DNA: TGTGCCAGCAGCTTATTCCGGAGGTTGGGTGAGCAGTTCTTC; CDR3: CASSLFRRLGEQFF
V: TRBV20-1; size: -; J: TRBJ2-3; D: -; DNA: TGCAGTGCTAGTGGTGCTAGCGAGGTGACAGATACGCAGTATTTT; CDR3: CSASGASEVTDTQYF
V: TRBV20-1; size: -; J: TRBJ2-6; D: TRBD1; DNA: TGCAGTGCTCCGGACGCCGAGGGGGCCAACGTCACTTTC; CDR3: CSAPDAEGANVTF
V: TRBV20-1; size: few; J: TRBJ1-3; D: -; DNA: TGCAGTGCTACGGACAGCTACACCATATATTTT; CDR3: CSATDSYTIYF
V: TRBV20-1; size: -; J: TRBJ2-3; D: TRBD2; DNA: TGCAGTGCTATTGGACTAGCTGCTGGGTGGGGCACAGATACGCAGTATTTT; CDR3: CSAIGLAAGWGTDTQYF
V: TRBV20-1; size: -; J: TRBJ2-3; D: TRBD2; DNA: TGCAGTGCTAGACCCAGCGGGAGGGGGAGATGGGCAGATACGCAGTATTTT; CDR3: CSARPSGRGRWADTQYF
V: TRBV2; size: once; J: TRBJ2-1; D: TRBD2; DNA: TGTGCCAGCAGGTTGGGACTAGCCTACAATGAGCAGTTCTTC; CDR3: CASRLGLAYNEQFF
V: TRBV20-1; size: few; J: TRBJ2-1; D: TRBD2; DNA: TGCAGTGCTAGGTTTCCTAGCGGGAGCTCCTACAATGAGCAGTTCTTC; CDR3: CSARFPSGSSYNEQFF
V: TRBV5-4; size: few; J: TRBJ2-1; D: TRBD1; DNA: TGTGCCAGCAGCGCCGTGCAGGGGGCAGTGAATGAGCAGTTCTTC; CDR3: CASSAVQGAVNEQFF
V: TRBV27; size: -; J: TRBJ2-3; D: -; DNA: TGTGCCAGCAGTTTATCCCCTACCCTCGGCGGGATCGGAGGCACAGATACGCAGTATTTT; CDR3: CASSLSPTLGGIGGTDTQYF
V: TRBV5-1; size: -; J: TRBJ2-1; D: TRBD2; DNA: TGCGCCAGCAGCTTCGCTAGCGGGAGATATGAGCAGTTCTTC; CDR3: CASSFASGRYEQFF
V: TRBV3-1; size: -; J: TRBJ2-1; D: -; DNA: TGTGCCAGCAGCCAAGAGGGAGTATCCGATGAGCAGTTCTTC; CDR3: CASSQEGVSDEQFF
V: TRBV7-2; size: -; J: TRBJ2-7; D: -; DNA: TGTGCCAGCAGCGGCGGACAGCTCTACGAGCAGTACTTC; CDR3: CASSGGQLYEQYF
V: TRBV4-3; size: -; J: TRBJ2-3; D: -; DNA: TGCGCCAGCAGCCAAGTTTACGGGAGCTCGTCAGATACGCAGTATTTT; CDR3: CASSQVYGSSSDTQYF
V: TRBV20-1; size: -; J: TRBJ1-5; D: -; DNA: TGCAGTGCTAGTGAGGGTAGACAGCCCCAGCATTTT; CDR3: CSASEGRQPQHF
V: TRBV4-3; size: -; J: TRBJ2-3; D: TRBD2; DNA: TGCGCCAGCAGCCAATTTAGCGGGAGAAGCACAGATACGCAGTATTTT; CDR3: CASSQFSGRSTDTQYF
V: TRBV29-1; size: few; J: TRBJ2-3; D: -; DNA: TGCAGCGTGGTTCGCGGCGGTGGGAGCACAGATACGCAGTATTTT; CDR3: CSVVRGGGSTDTQYF
V: TRBV20-1; size: -; J: TRBJ2-5; D: TRBD2; DNA: TGCAGTGCTTCCGGGACTAGCGGGTTCCAAGAGACCCAGTACTTC; CDR3: CSASGTSGFQETQYF
V: TRBV20-1; size: -; J: TRBJ1-1; D: -; DNA: TGCAATGCTAAAAGGCGACAGGATGAAGCTTTCTTT; CDR3: CNAKRRQDEAFF
V: TRBV7-8; size: many; J: TRBJ1-1; D: -; DNA: TGTGCCAGCAGCTTAGCCCGGGTAGGGGGCACTGAAGCTTTCTTT; CDR3: CASSLARVGGTEAFF
V: TRBV2; size: -; J: TRBJ1-1; D: -; DNA: TGTGCCAGCAGACTAGACGTAAACACTGAAGCTTTCTTT; CDR3: CASRLDVNTEAFF
V: TRBV10-1; size: -; J: TRBJ2-4; D: -; DNA: TGCGCCAGCAGTGAAACGGAGTTTGGAGGCATTCAGTACTTC; CDR3: CASSETEFGGIQYF
V: TRBV5-1; size: -; J: TRBJ2-5; D: -; DNA: TGCGCCGGGGAGGGGGTTCAAGAGACCCAGTACTTC; CDR3: CAGEGVQETQYF
V: TRBV2; size: -; J: TRBJ2-2; D: -; DNA: TGTGCCAGCAGTGAAGAATCAATTTTGCAGTTCCCCGGGGAGCTGTTTTTT; CDR3: CASSEESILQFPGELFF
V: TRBV18; size: few; J: TRBJ2-5; D: -; DNA: TGTGCCAGCTCACCAATGTTAGCGACCCAAGAGACCCAGTACTTC; CDR3: CASSPMLATQETQYF
V: TRBV20-1; size: -; J: TRBJ2-1; D: -; DNA: TGCAGTGTCCGGGACTCAGCCTACAATGAGCAGTTCTTC; CDR3: CSVRDSAYNEQFF
V: TRBV2; size: -; J: TRBJ1-1; D: -; DNA: TGTGCCAGCATAATCGTGAACACTGAAGCTTTCTTT; CDR3: CASIIVNTEAFF
V: TRBV11-2; size: once; J: TRBJ2-7; D: -; DNA: TGTGCCAGCAGCTTGTGGGGGAGAGGCTACGAGCAGTACTTC; CDR3: CASSLWGRGYEQYF
V: TRBV7-2; size: few; J: TRBJ2-5; D: TRBD2; DNA: TGTGCCAGCAGCTTAGTCTACGGGGGAGGGGAGACCCAGTACTTC; CDR3: CASSLVYGGGETQYF
V: TRBV20-1; size: -; J: TRBJ2-3; D: -; DNA: TGCAGTGGAACACGACCCACAGATACGCAGTATTTT; CDR3: CSGTRPTDTQYF